This T cell receptor beta chain was captured by sequencing in a study of beta chain features in type 1 diabetes. Overall study results and limits: Type 1 diabetes patients showed a moderate but significant shortening of TCRB CDR3s in all four CD4+ subsets. In type 1 diabetes patients, VDJ junctions had fewer insertions; deletions at these junctions were more frequent.

Averaging around 120 mL, one heparinised blood draw was given by each donor. As for this clone: What it binds is not known.

Trimming removed 3 bases from V and 0 bases from J, with 8 bases in between. Germline values: CDR1 SEHNR, CDR2 FQNEAQ (reference sequence). The CDR3 totals 15 residues. Isolated RNA was reverse transcribed in full, so expressed TCRB transcripts were sequenced. The table came from immunoSEQ multiplex PCR; TCRdb's copy has only in-frame clones and leaves some out. The sample contains under 200,000 clones, just over 8% of which appear only once. Sequencing input: central memory CD4+ T cells from blood. This chain links TRBV7-9 with TRBJ1-4, with D perhaps matching TRBD1 (5 bases). This clonotype was obtained from a woman between 18 and 30 years old with type 1 diabetes. The CDR3 spells CASSFDRATNEKLFF. CDR3 DNA: TGTGCCAGCAGCTTCGACAGAGCAACTAATGAAAAACTGTTTTTT.